This TCR beta chain was captured in a study of vaccination effects on CD4 cells after COVID-19. Findings and limits, study-wide: There were few convalescent patients in the study and no early post-infection timepoints.

V was pared by 2 bases and J by 5 bases, with 15 bases between. Germline V gene sequence: CDR1 MNHNY, CDR2 SVGAGI (reference sequence). The CDR3 has 15 residues. Between days 9 and 11 of culture, CD4+ T cells were separated out. Absence of prior SARS-CoV-2 infection characterized the vaccine recipients, who showed negative nucleocapsid antibodies. Cultures received IL-2 medium that replaced half the medium on days 3 and 7. This clone appeared a single time. Its antigen is unidentified. Sequenced by immunoSEQ multiplex PCR; TCRdb stores in-frame clones only, minus some. Among roughly 50,000 clones listed, 67% were seen once.

The chain recombines TRBV6-6 with TRBJ2-5; D is unclear. The sequencing used CD4+ T cells from PBMCs cultured without peptide, collected before COVID-19 vaccination. The TCR was taken from a human donor who received a COVID-19 vaccine. The CDR3 DNA follows: TGTGCCAGCAGTTACGGTGGGCCATATGGGGAGACCCAGTACTTC. Translated, it gives CASSYGGPYGETQYF.